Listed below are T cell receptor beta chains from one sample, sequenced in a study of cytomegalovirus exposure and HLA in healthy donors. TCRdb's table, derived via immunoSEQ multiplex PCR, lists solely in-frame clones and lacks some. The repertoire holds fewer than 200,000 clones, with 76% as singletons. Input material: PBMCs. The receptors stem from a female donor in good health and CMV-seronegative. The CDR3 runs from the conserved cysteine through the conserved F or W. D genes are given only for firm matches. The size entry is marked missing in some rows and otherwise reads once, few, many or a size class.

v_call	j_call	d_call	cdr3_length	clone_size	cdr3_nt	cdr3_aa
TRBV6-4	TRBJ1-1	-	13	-	TGTGCCAGCAGTGAACAGGGGAACACTGAAGCTTTCTTT	CASSEQGNTEAFF
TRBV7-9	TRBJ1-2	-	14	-	TGTGCCAGCAGCTTAGTTCAGGTGAACTATGGCTACACCTTC	CASSLVQVNYGYTF
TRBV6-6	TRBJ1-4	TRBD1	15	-	TGTGCCAGCAGTCGACAGGGCGCAACTAATGAAAAACTGTTTTTT	CASSRQGATNEKLFF
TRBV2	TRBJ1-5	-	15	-	TGTGCCAGCAGCAAGCAGGGGCTAAGCAATCAGCCCCAGCATTTT	CASSKQGLSNQPQHF
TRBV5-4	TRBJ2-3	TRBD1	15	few	TGTGCCAGCAGCCCGGACAGGGGGCGGACAGATACGCAGTATTTT	CASSPDRGRTDTQYF
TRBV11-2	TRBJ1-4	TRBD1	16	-	TGTGCCAGCAGTTCCACAGGGGGGGGAATTGGTGAAAAACTGTTTTTT	CASSSTGGGIGEKLFF
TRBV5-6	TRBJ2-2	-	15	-	TGTGCCAGCACTCGGACAATATCGTCCAGCGGGGAGCTGTTTTTT	CASTRTISSSGELFF
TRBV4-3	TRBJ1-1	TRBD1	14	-	TGCGCCAGCAGCCCTGGGACAGCACACACTGAAGCTTTCTTT	CASSPGTAHTEAFF
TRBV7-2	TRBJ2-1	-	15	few	TGTGCCAGCAGCTTAGCGTGGGGCACCTACAATGAGCAGTTCTTC	CASSLAWGTYNEQFF
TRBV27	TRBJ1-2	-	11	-	TGTGCCAGCAGTCCAGGGGTGGGCTACACCTTC	CASSPGVGYTF
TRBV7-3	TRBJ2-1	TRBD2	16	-	TGTGCCAGCAGCTTAACGCTAGCGGGGCGGCTGCATGAGCAGTTCTTC	CASSLTLAGRLHEQFF
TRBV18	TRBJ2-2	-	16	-	TGTGCCAGCTCACCCCAGTCACAGGGACTAACCGGGGAGCTGTTTTTT	CASSPQSQGLTGELFF
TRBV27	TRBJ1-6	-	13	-	TGTGCCAGCAGTTATCTAGATAATTCACCCCTCCACTTT	CASSYLDNSPLHF
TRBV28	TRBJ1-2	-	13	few	TGTGCCAGCAGCAGCGCCGGGTACTATGGCTACACCTTC	CASSSAGYYGYTF
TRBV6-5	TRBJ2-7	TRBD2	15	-	TGTGCCAGCAGTGCACCTAGCGGGGGGGCCTACGAGCAGTACTTC	CASSAPSGGAYEQYF
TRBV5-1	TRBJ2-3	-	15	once	TGCGCCAGCAGCCGCGACAGTCGAAGCACAGATACGCAGTATTTT	CASSRDSRSTDTQYF